Each of the 25 T cell receptor beta chains below was sequenced from the same sample in a study of blood T cells in healthy people across ages. Combining a sample-barcoded 5' primer with a J-beta primer mix, a second PCR ran for roughly 7 to 12 cycles. TCRdb passed the 5' RACE reads through MiXCR, listing each CDR3 protein once. Of around 1,500,000 distinct CDR3 sequences listed, roughly 40% were seen once; the top ten hold approximately 7.9%. The sequenced material came from blood. Receptor source: a woman younger than 35 in good health.

The gene calls are TRBV5-6 and TRBJ1-1; the D is unclear. Germline V gene sequence: CDR1 SGHDT, CDR2 YYEEEE. This CDR3 comprises 15 residues. V was trimmed by 1 base and J by 4 bases, leaving 14 bases between them. The CDR3 sequence is CASSLIAGSGTEAFF. CDR3 nucleotide sequence: TGTGCCAGCAGCTTGATCGCGGGAAGTGGCACTGAAGCTTTCTTT.

This clonotype was observed a handful of times. The genes are TRBV5-1 and TRBJ1-2; 7 positions match TRBD1. CDR1 is SGHRS, CDR2 YFSETQ, per germline. The CDR3 extends over 16 amino acids. V lost 0 bases and J lost 6; bases outside the gene matches: 11. CDR3 sequence reads: CASSLDEQGRGDGYTF. CDR3 DNA sequence: TGCGCCAGCAGCTTGGATGAACAGGGGAGGGGTGATGGCTACACCTTC.

Many counts were recorded for this clonotype. The CDR3 here is CSVDWGRETQYF. The CDR3, as DNA: TGCAGCGTTGATTGGGGGCGAGAGACCCAGTACTTC. The chain couples TRBV29-1 to TRBJ2-5; D may be TRBD1 (6 bases). The ends were cut back, 3 bases at V and 4 bases at J, with 9 bases in the middle. In germline, CDR1 is SQVTM, CDR2 ANQGSEA. This CDR3 is 12 amino acids long.

The rearrangement links TRBV5-1 to TRBJ2-5; TRBD2 matches at 11 bases. This CDR3 comprises 14 residues. Germline V gene lookup returns CDR1 SGHRS and CDR2 YFSETQ. Trimming took 3 bases from V and 4 from J; bases not matched to a gene: 2. The CDR3 DNA follows: TGCGCCAGCAGCTCAACTAGCGGGGGAGAGACCCAGTACTTC. Protein sequence: CASSSTSGGETQYF.

This rearrangement joins TRBV20-1 to TRBJ2-7; D call uncertain. Judging by the DNA end, TRBJ2-5 fits better; the J call may be wrong. CDR1 and CDR2 (germline): DFQATT, SNEGSKA (reference sequence). CDR3 length: 10 residues. The CDR3 protein is CSALDETQYF. DNA of the CDR3: TGCAGTGCATTGGATGAGACCCAGTACTTC.

This clonotype was recorded a few times. CDR3 bases: TGTGCCAGCAGTGACTATAGCGGGAGGGGAAACGAGCAGTACTTC. It yields the protein CASSDYSGRGNEQYF. V and J are TRBV25-1 and TRBJ2-7, with 11 bases aligning to TRBD2. V lost 3 bases to trimming and J lost 5 bases; unmatched junction nucleotides: 6. Per the germline V gene, CDR1 is MGHDK and CDR2 is SYGVNS. This CDR3 is 15 amino acids long.

This clonotype was seen a few times. A clone one base away is much larger, so this may be a read error. The chain employs TRBV4-1 and TRBJ1-5; 9 nucleotides agree with TRBD1. Germline V gene lookup returns CDR1 MGHRA and CDR2 YSYEKL. The CDR3 contains 17 residues. J lost 4 bases, V lost 4 bases, and 11 bases had no gene match. The CDR3 here is CASSPRTGASLNQPQHF. CDR3 sequence (DNA): TGCGCCAGCAGCCCTAGGACAGGGGCATCCCTAAATCAGCCCCAGCATTTT.

The rearrangement joins TRBV6-2 or TRBV6-3 to TRBJ2-7, with TRBD2 as a possible D gene (5 bases). Per germline, CDR1 MNHEY and CDR2 SVGEGT. The length of the CDR3 is 14 residues. V shed 10 bases and J shed 4 bases, with 20 bases lying between them. CDR3 in amino acids: CATLLLIKRYEQYF. As DNA, the CDR3 is TGTGCCACCCTCCTCCTTATCAAGCGGTACGAGCAGTACTTC.

The CDR3 reads CASSYGPTGLSGEQYF. The CDR3 DNA follows: TGTGCCAGCAGCTACGGGCCAACAGGATTGAGCGGCGAGCAGTACTTC. V is TRBV7-2 and J is TRBJ2-5; D might be TRBD1 or TRBD2, each matching 5 bases. The end of the DNA fits TRBJ2-7 better, so the J call may be wrong. This CDR3 is built from 16 residues. The germline gives CDR1 SGHTA, CDR2 FQGNSA.

This clonotype has just a few counts. This rearrangement joins TRBV15 to TRBJ1-1; 7 nucleotides line up with TRBD1. The CDR3 runs to 15 residues. Germline CDR1 and CDR2: LNHNV and YYDKDF (reference sequence). Trimming at V came to 0 bases and at J to 5 bases, leaving 6 bases not matched to a gene. The CDR3 nucleotides are TGTGCCACCAGCAGAGATAGACAGGGAGAAACTGAAGCTTTCTTT. Translating gives CATSRDRQGETEAFF.

The sample holds a few counts of this clonotype. The junction does not match germline at one end; this may be a read error. The chain couples TRBV5-1 to TRBJ2-1; unclear D gene. Germline V gene data show CDR1 as SGHRS and CDR2 as YFSETQ. The CDR3 spans 12 residues. CDR3 sequence: CASSPASGERFF. As DNA, the CDR3 is TGCGCCAGCAGCCCAGCTAGTGGTGAGCGGTTCTTC.

The chain combines TRBV7-3 with TRBJ2-5; 8 bases line up with TRBD2. This CDR3 is 17 amino acids long. Germline CDR1 reads SGHTA; CDR2 reads FQGTGA. J gave up 11 bases and V 5 bases, and 22 bases lay outside the gene matches. This CDR3 reads CASSPSFSNGGVNEQYF. CDR3 DNA sequence: TGTGCCAGCAGCCCCTCATTCTCAAACGGGGGGGTCAATGAGCAGTACTTC. Supplemented by reference TRBV7-3 and TRBJ2-5, the full variable domain reads GAGVSQTPSNKVTEKGKYVELRCDPISGHTALYWYRQSLGQGPEFLIYFQGTGAADDSGLPNDRFFAVRPEGSVSTLKIQRTERGDSAVYLCASSPSFSNGGVNEQYFGPGTRLLVL.

This clonotype was counted a few times. The CDR3 DNA reads as TGTGCCAGCAGCCGGACAGGAAGCATGAACACTGAAGCTTTCTTT. Encoded protein: CASSRTGSMNTEAFF. The rearrangement uses TRBV6-6 and TRBJ1-1, with TRBD1 identical over 7 bases. With 6 bases clipped from V and 0 bases from J, the junction kept 7 bases outside the gene matches. This CDR3 is 15 amino acids long. From germline, CDR1 is MNHNY and CDR2 SVGAGI (reference sequence).

The chain couples TRBV12-3 or TRBV12-4 to TRBJ1-2; D call uncertain. The V gene lost 6 bases and the J gene lost 8 bases, with 16 bases spanning the gap. The CDR3 consists of 13 residues. This chain's CDR3 is CASSSLIWRGYTF. The CDR3 DNA sequence: TGTGCCAGCAGCTCCCTGATCTGGAGGGGCTACACCTTC.

The V and J genes are TRBV5-1 and TRBJ2-7; 9 bases match TRBD1. This CDR3 is 14 amino acids long. Germline values: CDR1 SGHRS, CDR2 YFSETQ. V was clipped by 6 bases and J by 2 bases; unmatched bases: 6. The CDR3 loop is CASTAGTGTYEQYF. The CDR3 DNA reads as TGCGCCAGCACCGCCGGGACAGGGACCTACGAGCAGTACTTC.

J is TRBJ2-3 and V is TRBV9, with TRBD2 identical over 9 bases. The CDR3 consists of 16 residues. Germline lookup yields CDR1 SGDLS and CDR2 YYNGEE. The V segment lost 4 bases and the J segment 6 bases; nucleotides outside the gene matches: 12. CDR3 in DNA: TGTGCCAGCAGCCCCACTTCTAGCGGGGCTCGGGATACGCAGTATTTT. It yields the protein CASSPTSSGARDTQYF.

This clonotype came up many times. The chain couples TRBV5-5 to TRBJ2-7; 12 nucleotides line up with TRBD2. This CDR3 is 15 amino acids long. J was trimmed by 3 bases and V by 4 bases; bases with no gene match: 5. CDR1 and CDR2 from the germline V gene are SGHKS and YYEKEE (reference sequence). In DNA form, the CDR3 reads TGTGCCAGCAGCCTTGGACTAGCGGGGAACTACGAGCAGTACTTC. Its protein product is CASSLGLAGNYEQYF. The whole variable domain, remainder taken from reference TRBV5-5 and TRBJ2-7, is DAGVTQSPTHLIKTRGQQVTLRCSPISGHKSVSWYQQVLGQGPQFIFQYYEKEERGRGNFPDRFSARQFPNYSSELNVNALLLGDSALYLCASSLGLAGNYEQYFGPGTRLTVT.

The chain has TRBV20-1 and TRBJ2-1; TRBD1 is a possible D gene (6 bases). The CDR3 extends over 16 amino acids. Germline CDR1 and CDR2: DFQATT and SNEGSKA (reference sequence). V gave up 5 bases and J gave up 3 bases, with 20 bases separating them. This CDR3 is CSAHGLTGTNYNEQFF. The DNA of the CDR3 is TGCAGTGCTCATGGATTAACCGGGACAAACTACAATGAGCAGTTCTTC.

This clonotype was seen only a few times. The V call is TRBV20-1, the J call TRBJ2-3, with D tentatively TRBD2 (5 bases). CDR3 length: 16 residues. Germline-derived CDR1 and CDR2 are DFQATT and SNEGSKA (reference sequence). V shed 6 bases and J shed 0 bases, with 19 bases lying between them. Here the CDR3 reads CSALPGIGESTDTQYF. The CDR3 DNA follows: TGCAGTGCCCTCCCGGGGATCGGGGAAAGCACAGATACGCAGTATTTT.

The rearrangement uses TRBV9 and TRBJ2-7; possible D gene TRBD2, 5 bases. Trimming removed 0 bases from V and 5 bases from J, with 15 bases in between. The CDR3 is 15 amino acids. Germline CDR1 reads SGDLS; CDR2 reads YYNGEE. CDR3: CASSVETSGSDEQYF. Here the CDR3 DNA reads TGTGCCAGCAGCGTAGAGACCTCGGGGTCGGACGAGCAGTACTTC.

The rearrangement uses TRBV7-2 and TRBJ1-3; D is undetermined. V was clipped by 4 bases and J by 0 bases, with 13 bases between them. In germline, CDR1 is SGHTA, CDR2 FQGNSA. The CDR3 has 16 amino acids. The CDR3 nucleotides are TGTGCCAGCAGCTCTTCTGGGATGATCTCTGGAAACACCATATATTTT. Translated: CASSSSGMISGNTIYF.

This rearrangement joins TRBV27 to TRBJ2-1; D may be TRBD1 (5 bases). This CDR3 is built from 13 residues. Trimming pared 3 bases from V and 8 bases from J, leaving 11 bases between. CDR1 is MNHEY and CDR2 is SMNVEV in the germline V gene (reference sequence). The CDR3 reads CASSLTAPHEQFF. As DNA, the CDR3 is TGTGCCAGCAGTTTGACAGCCCCCCATGAGCAGTTCTTC.

The gene calls are TRBV4-1 and TRBJ1-2; no firm D call. Germline assignment: CDR1 MGHRA and CDR2 YSYEKL. The CDR3 runs 13 residues. V shed 0 bases and J shed 8 bases, with 10 bases lying between them. CDR3 coding DNA: TGCGCCAGCAGCCAAGAAATTAACAGCGGCTACACCTTC. Translated: CASSQEINSGYTF.

With regard to this clonotype: A much more abundant neighbour one base away suggests this may be a read error. This chain uses TRBV6-1 with TRBJ1-5, with 9 bases aligning to TRBD1. V lost 7 bases, J lost 2 bases, and 3 bases stayed unmatched. CDR1 and CDR2 (germline): MNHNS, SASEGT. The CDR3 sequence is 14 residues long. The CDR3 nucleotides read TGTGCCAGCATCCGGACAGGGGGCAATCAGCCCCAGCATTTT. As protein: CASIRTGGNQPQHF.

The chain is built from TRBV24-1 and TRBJ2-7, with D tentatively TRBD1 (7 bases). This CDR3 region has 17 residues. The germline CDR1 and CDR2 sequences are KGHDR and SFDVKD. V was trimmed by 2 bases and J by 2 bases, leaving 18 bases between them. The CDR3 region has the DNA TGTGCCACCAGTGATTCCGAGGGCGGGACAGAAACCTACGAGCAGTACTTC. The encoded protein is CATSDSEGGTETYEQYF.